The 21 T cell receptor beta chains given below trace back to one sample, sequenced in a study of cytomegalovirus exposure and HLA in healthy donors. This PCR relied on a set of 60 Vbeta primers and 13 Jbeta primers. Only in-frame clones appear in the TCRdb table, and some are missing; sequencing was by immunoSEQ multiplex PCR. Seen here are about 170,000 clones, over 80% observed once, and the top ten hold approximately 1.2%. Input material: PBMCs. These receptors all stem from a boy aged 2-15 years in good health and CMV-seronegative.

The chain is built from TRBV7-2 and TRBJ2-1; D perhaps matches TRBD2 (6 bases). CDR3 length equals 16 residues. Per the germline V gene, CDR1 is SGHTA and CDR2 is FQGNSA. V was clipped by 1 base and J by 2 bases, with 12 bases between them. The CDR3 DNA sequence: TGTGCCAGCAGCTTAGGGCGGGACCGGACCTACAATGAGCAGTTCTTC. Translation gives CASSLGRDRTYNEQFF.

The rearrangement joins TRBV20-1 to TRBJ1-1; D remains ambiguous. The CDR3 spans 10 residues. Per the germline V gene, CDR1 is DFQATT and CDR2 is SNEGSKA (reference sequence). V gave up 5 bases and J gave up 6 bases, with 7 bases separating them. The CDR3, as DNA: TGCAGTGCTTTTTCCTCTGAAGCTTTCTTT. Amino acids: CSAFSSEAFF.

CDR3 coding DNA: TGCGCCAGCCAAGAAGGCGACAGTCCACCCCTCCACTTT. This translates into CASQEGDSPPLHF. The chain uses TRBV5-1 and TRBJ1-6; TRBD1 is a possible D gene (5 bases). The CDR3 has 13 residues. Germline CDR1 reads SGHRS; CDR2 reads YFSETQ. Trimming removed 7 bases at V and 11 bases at J, with 16 bases between.

This clone appeared a single time. The chain employs TRBV5-6 and TRBJ1-3, with D tentatively TRBD1 (5 bases). Germline CDR1 SGHDT, CDR2 YYEEEE. The CDR3 loop spans 15 amino acids. Trimming took off 0 bases at V and 4 bases at J, with 11 bases between the two ends. The DNA of the CDR3 is TGTGCCAGCAGCTTGGAGGGGTTGAGGGGAAACACCATATATTTT. Its translation is CASSLEGLRGNTIYF.

The chain is built from TRBV11-2 and TRBJ2-2; 8 bases agree with TRBD1. After removal of 5 bases from V and 3 bases from J, the junction contained 5 bases not matched to a gene. Per germline, CDR1 SGHAT and CDR2 FQNNGV. The CDR3 has 15 amino acids. CDR3 amino acids: CASSEDRAYTGELFF. As DNA, the CDR3 is TGTGCCAGCAGCGAGGACAGGGCATACACCGGGGAGCTGTTTTTT.

A few counts support this clone. Other DNA sequences from this sample encode an identical CDR3 as well. Here the CDR3 DNA reads TGTGCCAGCGCCGGGAGGGCCATTGAGACCCAGTACTTC. This translates into CASAGRAIETQYF. The chain joins TRBV27 to TRBJ2-5; 8 nucleotides match TRBD2. There are 13 residues in the CDR3. Germline values: CDR1 MNHEY, CDR2 SMNVEV (reference sequence). V shed 8 bases and J 5 bases; nucleotides not matched to a gene: 7.

V usage is TRBV7-6 and J usage is TRBJ2-2, with D unclear. This CDR3 region has 15 residues. Germline V gene sequence: CDR1 SGHVS, CDR2 FNYEAQ. The germline V and J ends were trimmed by 4 bases and 0 bases, with 9 bases remaining between them. This chain's CDR3 is CASSSIRANTGELFF. Here the CDR3 DNA reads TGTGCCAGCAGCTCAATAAGAGCGAACACCGGGGAGCTGTTTTTT. Combining the CDR3 with reference TRBV7-6 and TRBJ2-2 gives the whole variable domain GAGVSQSPRYKVTKRGQDVALRCDPISGHVSLYWYRQALGQGPEFLTYFNYEAQQDKSGLPNDRFSAERPEGSISTLTIQRTEQRDSAMYRCASSSIRANTGELFFGEGSRLTVL.

The CDR3 DNA sequence: TGTGCCAGCAGCTTAGTCTCGTTACGGACCCCCCAGCAGGGCGTCACTGAAGCTTTCTTT. This codes for CASSLVSLRTPQQGVTEAFF. The chain has TRBV7-8 and TRBJ1-1, with D possibly being TRBD1 (5 bases). There are 20 residues in the CDR3. V gave up 1 base and J gave up 4 bases, with 28 bases separating them. Germline assignment: CDR1 SGHVS and CDR2 FQNEAQ.

The CDR3 region has the DNA TGTGCCAGCAGTGACCTACAGGGGGCGGGGGGCTACACCTTC. Translating it yields CASSDLQGAGGYTF. This chain joins TRBV6-1 and TRBJ1-2; the match to TRBD1 covers 9 bases. Germline V gene sequence: CDR1 MNHNS, CDR2 SASEGT. V was clipped by 3 bases and J by 8 bases; unmatched bases: 7. The CDR3 covers 14 residues.

The chain is built from TRBV30 and TRBJ2-1, with 7 nucleotides matching TRBD2. V trimming: 0 bases; J trimming: 5 bases; junction bases outside the gene matches: 7. The CDR3 is 15 amino acids. Per germline, CDR1 GTSNPN and CDR2 SVGIG (reference sequence). Here the CDR3 DNA reads TGTGCCTGGAGTGTAATGCGGGAGTTTGACAATGAGCAGTTCTTC. This gives the protein CAWSVMREFDNEQFF. Full variable domain (outside the CDR3, taken from reference TRBV30 and TRBJ2-1): SQTIHQWPATLVQPVGSPLSLECTVEGTSNPNLYWYRQAAGRGLQLLFYSVGIGQISSEVPQNLSASRPQDRQFILSSKKLLLSDSGFYLCAWSVMREFDNEQFFGPGTRLTVL.

The rearrangement joins TRBV7-9 to TRBJ2-1; possible D gene TRBD2, 6 bases. Germline V gene lookup returns CDR1 SEHNR and CDR2 FQNEAQ (reference sequence). The CDR3 runs to 15 residues. The V end lost 3 bases, the J end lost 0 bases, and 9 bases lay between the germline ends. CDR3 loop: CASSFDGSSYNEQFF. In nucleotides, the CDR3 is TGTGCCAGCAGCTTCGACGGGAGCTCCTACAATGAGCAGTTCTTC.

The chain combines TRBV2 with TRBJ2-3, with 10 bases that match TRBD2. This CDR3 region has 17 residues. J gave up 4 bases and V 1 base, and 8 bases lay outside the gene matches. Germline-derived CDR1 and CDR2 are SNHLY and FYNNEI. The CDR3 region is CASSEGVAGGYPDTQYF. In nucleotides, the CDR3 is TGTGCCAGCAGTGAAGGGGTAGCGGGAGGCTATCCAGATACGCAGTATTTT.

CDR3 amino acids: CAWTDAGDEQYF. The CDR3, as DNA: TGTGCCTGGACCGATGCGGGAGACGAGCAGTACTTC. The genes are TRBV30 and TRBJ2-7, with 7 bases aligning to TRBD2. J lost 5 bases, V lost 4 bases, and 5 bases had no gene match. This CDR3 spans 12 amino acids. Germline V gene data show CDR1 as GTSNPN and CDR2 as SVGIG (reference sequence).

For this clone: The junction does not match germline at one end; this may be a read error. This sequence joins TRBV4-2 and TRBJ2-5, with 8 bases matching TRBD2. This CDR3 contains 18 residues. CDR1 is LGHNA and CDR2 is YNFKEQ in the germline V gene. CDR3 loop: CASSQDPLQAGAQEAQYF. CDR3 in DNA: TGTGCCAGCAGCCAAGATCCGTTACAAGCGGGAGCACAAGAGGCCCAGTACTTC.

This chain uses TRBV4-3 with TRBJ1-3; TRBD1 is a possible D gene (5 bases). This CDR3 region has 18 residues. CDR1 and CDR2 (germline): LGHNA, YSLEER. V lost 1 base to trimming and J lost 0 bases, with 16 bases between them. CDR3 coding DNA: TGCGCCAGCAGCCAAGCACAGACAGTTACTAACTCTGGAAACACCATATATTTT. It yields the protein CASSQAQTVTNSGNTIYF.

The V gene is TRBV10-3, the J gene TRBJ1-4; D not resolved. The CDR3 length is 16 residues. Deletions cut 0 bases from V and 3 bases from J, with 11 bases between. Per germline, CDR1 ENHRY and CDR2 SYGVKD. The CDR3 spells CAISESAGAANEKLFF. The DNA of the CDR3 is TGTGCCATCAGTGAGTCCGCGGGAGCGGCTAATGAAAAACTGTTTTTT.

The gene calls are TRBV5-1 and TRBJ2-2; possibly TRBD1 for D (6 bases). Looked up from germline, CDR1 is SGHRS and CDR2 is YFSETQ. The CDR3 has 15 amino acids. V lost 3 bases, J lost 2 bases, and 11 bases lay in between. CDR3 DNA sequence: TGCGCCAGCAGCTCCGGACAGCCCAACACCGGGGAGCTGTTTTTT. It specifies CASSSGQPNTGELFF.

This rearrangement joins TRBV2 to TRBJ1-4; 9 nucleotides align to TRBD1. The junction had 6 bases not matched to a gene; V was cut back by 6 bases and J by 7 bases. This CDR3 is 14 amino acids long. CDR1 and CDR2 (germline): SNHLY, FYNNEI. This chain's CDR3 is CASRGTGSSEKLFF. As DNA, the CDR3 is TGTGCCAGCAGAGGGACAGGGAGTAGTGAAAAACTGTTTTTT.

Regarding this clone: The junction differs from germline at one of its ends, possibly a read error. The chain uses TRBV7-8 and TRBJ2-3; the match to TRBD2 covers 7 bases. CDR3 length: 13 amino acids. Germline V gene data show CDR1 as SGHVS and CDR2 as FQNEAQ. CDR3 protein: CASSLKAGQGGTF. The CDR3 DNA reads TGTGCCAGCAGCTTAAAAGCTGGGCAGGGAGGGACTTTT.

There are a few counts of this clone. The V gene is TRBV10-3, the J gene TRBJ1-6; tentative D call: TRBD1 (6 bases). Germline V lookup: CDR1 ENHRY, CDR2 SYGVKD. V lost 3 bases, J lost 10 bases, and 16 bases lay in between. The length of the CDR3 is 15 residues. CDR3 residues: CAISDSGRGSSPLHF. The CDR3 bases are TGTGCCATCAGTGATTCCGGCAGGGGTAGCTCACCCCTCCACTTT.

The chain has TRBV5-1 and TRBJ1-2; D gene unclear. V was shortened by 0 bases and J by 8 bases, with 14 bases between the two germline ends. The germline V gene has CDR1 SGHRS and CDR2 YFSETQ. The CDR3 runs to 14 residues. CDR3 loop: CASSLEAGGGGYTF. The CDR3 nucleotides are TGCGCCAGCAGCTTGGAGGCAGGAGGTGGCGGCTACACCTTC.